Shown below are 3 T cell receptor beta chains from a single sample sequenced in a study of radiotherapy plus CTLA-4 blockade in lung cancer (dated by TCRdb to between 2017 and 2018). To prepare the library, the immunoSEQ multiplex PCR assay was applied. As stored in TCRdb, this immuneACCESS dataset retains in-frame rearrangements with V and J assigned. A fraction of the clones does not appear; measured against another copy, unresolved V genes explain less than half of the discrepancy, and the remainder lacks a known reason. The sample profile shows some 66,000 clones; about 83% of them were found once. Together, the top ten hold about 4.3% of the sample. Sequenced here: peripheral blood, sampled from a patient treated with radiotherapy plus ipilimumab. All receptors derive from a human donor with non-small cell lung cancer who had a partial response to radiotherapy plus ipilimumab.

The chain uses TRBV2 and TRBJ1-1, with TRBD1 matching 10 bases. CDR3 length: 13 amino acids. Germline loops: CDR1 SNHLY, CDR2 FYNNEI. Germline trimming cut 5 bases from V and 5 bases from J; bases unmatched to any gene: 2. The CDR3 here is CASSSDRGTEAFF. The CDR3 nucleotides are TGTGCCAGCAGTTCGGACAGGGGGACTGAAGCTTTCTTT.

The chain is built from TRBV7-3 and TRBJ1-3, with D perhaps matching TRBD1 (5 bases). Trimming took off 5 bases at V and 4 bases at J, with 15 bases between the two ends. The CDR3 has 15 residues. Germline V gives CDR1 SGHTA, CDR2 FQGTGA. This chain's CDR3 is CASSPARGTGNTIYF. The CDR3, as DNA: TGTGCCAGCAGCCCAGCAAGGGGTACGGGAAACACCATATATTTT.

The chain is built from TRBV4-1 and TRBJ2-7; D gene unclear. Germline loops: CDR1 MGHRA, CDR2 YSYEKL. With 0 bases removed from V and 3 bases from J, the gap between germline ends came to 15 bases. This CDR3 comprises 16 residues. The CDR3 is CASSQEEGGPGYEQYF. Written as DNA, the CDR3 is TGCGCCAGCAGCCAAGAGGAAGGCGGCCCTGGCTACGAGCAGTACTTC.